Listed below are T cell receptor beta chains from one sample, sequenced in a study of siplizumab effects on memory and regulatory T cells. The data were produced by immunoSEQ multiplex PCR, yet TCRdb's version contains in-frame clones alone and is incomplete. The sample contains around 100,000 clones, over 90% of which appear only once. The sample was Tregs sorted from blood. The receptors derive from a human donor in good health. CDR3s include the opening cysteine and the closing phenylalanine or tryptophan. A D gene is named only where the DNA matches it firmly. Clone size is given for some rows only: seen once, a few or many times, or a class if the clone is expanded.

d_call	j_call	v_call	clone_size	cdr3_nt	cdr3_aa
-	TRBJ1-1	TRBV7-9	once	TGTGCCAGCGGCTTCTCAGGGATAGGAGCTCGAGCTGAAGCTTTCTTT	CASGFSGIGARAEAFF
TRBD1	TRBJ2-7	TRBV11-1	-	TGTGCCAGCAGCTTAGCCCGGACAGGGACACGGCAGTACTTC	CASSLARTGTRQYF
-	TRBJ1-1	TRBV9	-	TGTGCCAGCAGCGTGGCGGCGAACACTGAAGCTTTCTTT	CASSVAANTEAFF
-	TRBJ2-1	TRBV19	-	TGTGCCAGTAGTATAGAACCCTACGGGAATGAGCAGTTCTTC	CASSIEPYGNEQFF
TRBD2	TRBJ2-7	TRBV30	-	TGTGCCTGGAGTGCCAGCGGGAGTGGCGAGCAGTACTTC	CAWSASGSGEQYF
-	TRBJ2-3	TRBV5-4	-	TGTGCCAGCAGCAAAACGGGGGAAGGACGGAGAGCGACAGATACGCAGTATTTT	CASSKTGEGRRATDTQYF
TRBD1	TRBJ1-1	TRBV6-6	-	TGTGCCAGCAGTTACGGCAGGGGGAGGACTGAAGCTTTCTTT	CASSYGRGRTEAFF
-	TRBJ2-3	TRBV29-1	-	TGCAGCGTTTCCTATGGTTTGACGCAGTATTTT	CSVSYGLTQYF
-	TRBJ1-1	TRBV11-2	-	TGTGCCAGCAGCTTACTATCGGTCCAACGGGGGACTGAAGCTTTCTTT	CASSLLSVQRGTEAFF
-	TRBJ2-7	TRBV30	-	TGTGCCTGGAGTCTACTAGGAGGATACGAGCAGTACTTC	CAWSLLGGYEQYF
-	TRBJ1-4	TRBV7-6	once	TGTGCCAGCAGCTTATGGACTAATGAAAAACTGTTTTTT	CASSLWTNEKLFF
-	TRBJ1-1	TRBV19	-	TGTGCCAGTAGTCGGGCAGCTGAAGCTTTCTTT	CASSRAAEAFF
-	TRBJ1-2	TRBV5-5	-	TGTGCCAGCAGCTTGGTCGGGGGTGGCTACACCTTC	CASSLVGGGYTF
-	TRBJ2-3	TRBV20-1	-	TGCAGTGGGGGACGAACAGATACGCAGTATTTT	CSGGRTDTQYF
-	TRBJ1-1	TRBV30	once	TGTGCCTGGAGTGTACGGAACAGGGTTGGGCCCAACACTGAAGCTTTCTTT	CAWSVRNRVGPNTEAFF
-	TRBJ2-5	TRBV6-5	once	TGTGCCAGCAGTTACCTGGGGGTAGGCCAAGAGACCCAGTACTTC	CASSYLGVGQETQYF
-	TRBJ2-5	TRBV7-3	-	TGTGCCAGCAGCTTAAGTCGTTGGGAGACCCAGTACTTC	CASSLSRWETQYF
-	TRBJ2-5	TRBV5-1	-	TGCGCCAGCAGTTTGGGGGAGGAGACCCAGTACTTC	CASSLGEETQYF
-	TRBJ2-1	TRBV29-1	-	TGCAGCGTTCCGGGACCGATATACAATGAGCAGTTCTTC	CSVPGPIYNEQFF
-	TRBJ1-1	TRBV20-1	few	TGCAGTGTATCACCGAACACTGAAGCTTTCTTT	CSVSPNTEAFF
TRBD2	TRBJ2-1	TRBV4-1	-	TGCGCCAGCAGCCAAGATGGACTAGAAGCGCGTGAGCAGTTCTTC	CASSQDGLEAREQFF
-	TRBJ2-1	TRBV5-1	-	TGCGCCAGCAGCTCTGGGCTCAATGAGCAGTTCTTC	CASSSGLNEQFF
-	TRBJ1-5	TRBV6-6	once	TGTGCCAGCAGAGACAGCAATCAGCCCCAGCATTTT	CASRDSNQPQHF
-	TRBJ1-4	TRBV7-9	-	TGTGCCAGCAGCTTCCAATTCGGCGAAAAACTGTTTTTT	CASSFQFGEKLFF
TRBD1	TRBJ2-3	TRBV5-6	-	TGTGCCAGCAGATTGACAGGGGGATACACAGATACGCAGTATTTT	CASRLTGGYTDTQYF
TRBD1	TRBJ1-5	TRBV2	-	TGTGCCAGCAGCCGAAGGGGGCCCAGCAATCAGCCCCAGCATTTT	CASSRRGPSNQPQHF
TRBD1	TRBJ2-3	TRBV19	-	TGTGCCAGTAGGGGGACAGGAATTACAGATACGCAGTATTTT	CASRGTGITDTQYF
-	TRBJ2-5	TRBV6-5	-	TGTGCCAGCAGTTTTGCGGGGCTCGGGGAGACCCAGTACTTC	CASSFAGLGETQYF
TRBD2	TRBJ2-3	TRBV27	-	TGTGCCAGCAAATGGGGACTAGGCACAGATACGCAGTATTTT	CASKWGLGTDTQYF
-	TRBJ1-3	TRBV6-5	-	TGTGCCAGCAGGGGGACAACAGGAAACACCATATATTTT	CASRGTTGNTIYF
-	TRBJ2-1	TRBV6-6	-	TGTGCCAGCAGTTACGCGACGCCTGCCTACAATGAGCAGTTCTTC	CASSYATPAYNEQFF
-	TRBJ2-1	TRBV20-1	-	TGCAGTGCTAGAGACTACAATGAGCAGTTCTTC	CSARDYNEQFF
TRBD1	TRBJ1-2	TRBV5-5	-	TGTGCCAGCAGCTTGGACAGGGGGGCCTATGGCTACACCTTC	CASSLDRGAYGYTF
-	TRBJ2-7	TRBV11-3	-	TGTGCCAGCAGCTTAAAAGTAGAGCAGTACTTC	CASSLKVEQYF
-	TRBJ2-1	TRBV27	-	TGTGCCAGCAGTTTTACCCAAAACTCCTACAATGAGCAGTTCTTC	CASSFTQNSYNEQFF
-	TRBJ2-7	TRBV27	once	TGTGCCAGCAGACATCGAGCGGGCGACAGTGCGCTAGGCGTGGAGCAGTACTTC	CASRHRAGDSALGVEQYF
TRBD2	TRBJ2-1	TRBV5-1	-	TGCGCCAGCAGCCAACCTAGCGGGAGGGGTTATGAGCAGTTCTTC	CASSQPSGRGYEQFF
-	TRBJ1-2	TRBV6-6	-	TGTGCCAGCACCGCAGATAGGGGCTATGGCTACACCTTC	CASTADRGYGYTF
TRBD1	TRBJ1-2	TRBV5-6	-	TGTGCCAGCAGCCAGGGACAGGGGGTATTGGGCTACACCTTC	CASSQGQGVLGYTF
TRBD2	TRBJ2-7	TRBV7-8	-	TGTGCCAGCAGCTCGAAAGCTAGCGGGGCGGTGTGGGAGCAGTACTTC	CASSSKASGAVWEQYF
-	TRBJ2-5	TRBV29-1	-	TGCAGCGTTGTAGGCCGGGAGACCCAGTACTTC	CSVVGRETQYF
TRBD2	TRBJ2-5	TRBV9	-	TGTGCCAGCAGCGTTGGACTAGCGGGATCAATGGGGGAGACCCAGTACTTC	CASSVGLAGSMGETQYF
TRBD1	TRBJ2-1	TRBV2	-	TGTGCCAGCAGGGCGAGTAGAGGGGGCAACTACAATGAGCAGTTCTTC	CASRASRGGNYNEQFF
-	TRBJ2-7	TRBV5-1	-	TGCGCCAGCAGCTTATCGGGGCTAGCGCTTACCTACGAGCAGTACTTC	CASSLSGLALTYEQYF
TRBD2	TRBJ2-1	TRBV5-1	-	TGCGCCAGCAGCTTGTTGGTTAGCGGGACCTCCTACAATGAGCAGTTCTTC	CASSLLVSGTSYNEQFF